This TCR beta chain was recorded in a study of T cells in Graves' hyperthyroidism and ophthalmopathy. Overall study findings and caveats: Blood also showed most of the thyroid clonotypes that were expanded above 0.001.

In germline, CDR1 is SGHAT, CDR2 FQNNGV. V lost 8 bases to trimming and J lost 8 bases, with 12 bases between them. The CDR3 length is 11 residues. The investigators amplified TCR beta CDR3 regions from RNA transcripts. HTBI primers were employed in a first-round RT-PCR of the TCR CDR3. TCRdb called the multiplex PCR reads again in MiXCR, with one record for every CDR3 protein. Of 690,000 or so distinct CDR3 sequences detected, about 17% appear once; the ten largest clones hold 16%. This clonotype was observed many times. Its matching antigen is unknown. Not enrolled were patients with uncontrolled infection, other autoimmune disease, pregnancy or lactation.

The sequence was collected from a woman aged 50 to 60 with Graves' hyperthyroidism that later progressed to Graves' ophthalmopathy. Sequencing used blood. V gene TRBV11-2 combines with J gene TRBJ1-2; D possibly corresponds to TRBD1 (5 bases). CDR3 sequence (DNA): TGTGCCAGCGGGTTGGGGGTCGGCTACACCTTC. As protein: CASGLGVGYTF. The whole variable domain, remainder taken from reference TRBV11-2 and TRBJ1-2, is EAGVAQSPRYKIIEKRQSVAFWCNPISGHATLYWYQQILGQGPKLLIQFQNNGVVDDSQLPKDRFSAERLKGVDSTLKIQPAKLEDSAVYLCASGLGVGYTFGSGTRLTVV.